This T cell receptor beta chain emerged from a study of CD8+CD57+ T cells in acquired aplastic anemia. Overall study context: Isolated CD4+ and CD8+ cells, once sorted, yielded DNA averaging roughly 3.2 ug.

A note on this clonotype: Its target is not known.

Profiling that covered TCR beta VDJ and CDR3 relied on genomic DNA as its template. Using its own MiXCR run on the reads, TCRdb lists one record per CDR3 protein. The data show about 200,000 distinct CDR3 sequences, 34% seen once. General study results and limits: Controls and patients did not differ significantly in CD8+ Simpson's diversity.

The CDR3 has 14 amino acids. Germline CDR1 and CDR2: DFQATT and SNEGSKA (reference sequence). V dropped 0 bases and J dropped 2 bases, with 11 bases sitting between them. The TCR was taken from a human donor in good health, serving as a control. This chain connects TRBV20-1 to TRBJ2-7, with no clear D. Sequencing was performed on sorted CD4+, CD8+, or CD8+CD57+ T cells (not recorded which) from PBMCs. CDR3 protein: CSARDPWATYEQYF. CDR3 in DNA: TGCAGTGCTAGAGACCCTTGGGCGACCTACGAGCAGTACTTC.